This T cell receptor (beta chain) was identified during a study of T-cell reconstitution after alpha-beta-depleted transplantation in children. Study-level findings and limits: High day-60 TCRbeta diversity in some patients came from surviving recipient T cells and thymic progenitors. Alpha-beta T cells present about two months after transplant were reported to originate from several hundred expanded graft clones.

The authors prepared the TCRbeta library with unique molecular identifiers. TCRdb redid the calling of the PCR reads with MiXCR, one entry per CDR3 protein. The sample shows about 1,000,000 distinct CDR3 sequences, 25% to 30% of them seen only once. This clonotype has only a few counts. Its target is not known. Looked up from germline, CDR1 is ENHRY and CDR2 is SYGVKD. The CDR3 is 15 residues long. J gave up 5 bases and V 2 bases, and 3 bases lay outside the gene matches. The rearrangement joins TRBV10-3 to TRBJ2-2; TRBD1 agrees at 9 bases. The input for sequencing was PBMCs, mostly from graft donor cells, taken 360 days after TCRalphabeta/CD19-depleted stem cell transplant. The sequence derives from a boy less than two years old who had a stem cell transplant for SCID, so the T cells may come from the graft donor. CDR3 protein: CAISEGTGRTGELFF. CDR3 nucleotides: TGTGCCATCAGTGAGGGGACAGGGAGAACCGGGGAGCTGTTTTTT.